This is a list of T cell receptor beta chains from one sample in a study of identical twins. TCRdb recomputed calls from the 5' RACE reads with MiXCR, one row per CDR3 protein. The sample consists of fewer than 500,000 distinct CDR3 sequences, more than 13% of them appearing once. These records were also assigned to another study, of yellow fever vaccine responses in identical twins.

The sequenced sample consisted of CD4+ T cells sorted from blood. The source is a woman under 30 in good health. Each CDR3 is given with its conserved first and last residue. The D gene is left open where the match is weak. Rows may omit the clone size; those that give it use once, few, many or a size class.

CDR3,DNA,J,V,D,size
CASSRQTSYNEQFF,TGTGCCAGCAGTCGACAGACCTCCTACAATGAGCAGTTCTTC,TRBJ2-1,TRBV6-1,.,few
CSANGIRGHYEQFF,TGCAGTGCAAACGGAATCAGGGGTCACTATGAGCAGTTCTTC,TRBJ2-1,TRBV20-1,.,.
CASSQTGGWGQFF,TGTGCCAGCAGCCAAACAGGGGGGTGGGGACAGTTCTTC,TRBJ2-1,TRBV3-1,TRBD1,many
CASSIDQGSLNTEAFF,TGTGCCAGTAGTATAGATCAGGGAAGCCTGAACACTGAAGCTTTCTTT,TRBJ1-1,TRBV19,.,few
CASSSVGYEKLFF,TGTGCCAGCAGCTCCGTCGGTTATGAAAAACTGTTTTTT,TRBJ1-4,TRBV28,.,.
CASSQDSAGVYEQYF,TGCGCCAGCAGCCAAGATTCAGCGGGAGTCTACGAGCAGTACTTC,TRBJ2-7,TRBV4-3,TRBD2,few
CASSYTGEPSETQYF,TGTGCCAGCAGTTACACGGGAGAGCCATCGGAGACCCAGTACTTC,TRBJ2-5,TRBV6-5,.,few
CASSPGGRNTEAFF,TGTGCCAGCAGCCCAGGGGGAAGAAACACTGAAGCTTTCTTT,TRBJ1-1,TRBV5-5,TRBD1,few
CSATASGRTDTQYF,TGCAGTGCTACCGCTAGCGGGAGGACAGATACGCAGTATTTT,TRBJ2-3,TRBV20-1,TRBD2,many
CASTDGREQYF,TGTGCCAGTACCGACGGGCGCGAGCAGTACTTC,TRBJ2-7,TRBV6-2/TRBV6-3,.,.
CASSLAAGGGQPQHF,TGCGCCAGCAGCTTGGCCGCAGGGGGCGGTCAGCCCCAGCATTTT,TRBJ1-5,TRBV5-1,TRBD1,many
CASSPSQGHYGYTF,TGTGCCAGCAGTCCATCACAGGGCCACTATGGCTACACCTTC,TRBJ1-2,TRBV28,.,few
CASSQMASGRTSSYNEQFF,TGTGCCAGCAGCCAGATGGCTAGCGGGAGGACGAGCTCCTACAATGAGCAGTTCTTC,TRBJ2-1,TRBV5-6,TRBD2,.
CASAPGRNPEAFF,TGCGCCAGCGCGCCGGGACGTAACCCTGAAGCTTTCTTT,TRBJ1-1,TRBV5-1,.,few
CASSRLAGGDTQYF,TGTGCCAGCAGTCGACTAGCGGGTGGCGATACGCAGTATTTT,TRBJ2-3,TRBV12-3/TRBV12-4,TRBD2,.
CASSDDLVEQYF,TGTGCCAGCAGTGACGACTTGGTCGAGCAGTACTTC,TRBJ2-7,TRBV2,.,.
CASSASGTSGLWSSYNEQFF,TGTGCCAGCAGCGCGTCCGGGACTAGCGGACTCTGGAGCTCCTACAATGAGCAGTTCTTC,TRBJ2-1,TRBV3-1,TRBD2,.
CAWSGLAGSTDTQYF,TGTGCCTGGTCGGGACTAGCGGGGAGCACAGATACGCAGTATTTT,TRBJ2-3,TRBV30,TRBD2,few
CSARVGGETQYF,TGCAGTGCTAGGGTAGGAGGAGAGACCCAGTACTTC,TRBJ2-5,TRBV20-1,.,many
CASSLITMSSYNEQFF,TGTGCCAGCAGTTTGATCACGATGAGCTCCTACAATGAGCAGTTCTTC,TRBJ2-1,TRBV12-3/TRBV12-4,.,many
CASSLSFGERYGYTF,TGTGCCAGCAGTTTATCCTTCGGGGAGCGGTATGGCTACACCTTC,TRBJ1-2,TRBV27,.,many
CASSLSGREETQYF,TGTGCCAGCAGCCTGAGCGGGAGAGAAGAGACCCAGTACTTC,TRBJ2-5,TRBV12-3/TRBV12-4,TRBD2,few
CATLESSYEQYF,TGTGCCACCCTCGAGAGCTCCTACGAGCAGTACTTC,TRBJ2-7,TRBV6-2/TRBV6-3,.,few
CASSLLGGAADTQYF,TGTGCCAGCAGCTTGCTAGGGGGGGCCGCAGATACGCAGTATTTT,TRBJ2-3,TRBV5-5,.,once
CSVNLILGSTDTQYF,TGCAGTGTTAACCTTATCCTGGGGAGCACAGATACGCAGTATTTT,TRBJ2-3,TRBV20-1,.,.
CASSPQRGQETQYF,TGTGCCAGCAGTCCCCAGAGGGGGCAAGAGACCCAGTACTTC,TRBJ2-5,TRBV6-2/TRBV6-3,.,few
CASFSRGGATDTQYF,TGTGCCAGCTTTTCAAGAGGGGGGGCCACAGATACGCAGTATTTT,TRBJ2-3,TRBV28,.,.
CATTLTRGGYEQYF,TGTGCCACCACCCTCACAAGGGGAGGGTACGAGCAGTACTTC,TRBJ2-7,TRBV15,TRBD2,.
CAISEKVRASNNEQFF,TGTGCCATCAGTGAAAAAGTCAGGGCGTCCAACAATGAGCAGTTCTTC,TRBJ2-1,TRBV10-3,.,.